The next 28 T cell receptor beta chains were all read from a single sample in a study of T cell repertoires in cytomegalovirus infection. TCRdb itself ran the reads through MiXCR, one entry per CDR3 protein. The sample holds more than 250,000 distinct CDR3 sequences, around a quarter seen once. These receptors are not linked to any known antigen. Source: cultured PBMCs, taken from culture after CMV antigen stimulation. These receptors were obtained from a human donor in good health (CMV status not recorded). Some clones in this sample may be carry-over from other donors' samples.

To note about this clonotype: Given a much more abundant clone one base away, this may be a read error. The chain couples TRBV7-2 to TRBJ2-2, with D tentatively TRBD1 or TRBD2 (5 bases each). CDR3 size: 16 residues. Germline CDR1 reads SGHTA; CDR2 reads FQGNSA. CDR3 DNA sequence: TGTGCCAGCAGCACACCGGGACGCGCGAACATCGGGGAGCTGTTTTTT. This sequence encodes CASSTPGRANIGELFF. The complete variable domain, with remaining parts taken from reference TRBV7-2 and TRBJ2-2, reads GAGVSQSPSNKVTEKGKDVELRCDPISGHTALYWYRQSLGQGLEFLIYFQGNSAPDKSGLPSDRFSAERTGGSVSTLTIQRTQQEDSAVYLCASSTPGRANIGELFFGEGSRLTVL.

This sequence joins TRBV20-1 and TRBJ2-3; D perhaps matches TRBD2 (7 bases). CDR1 is DFQATT, CDR2 SNEGSKA, per germline (reference sequence). The CDR3 consists of 13 residues. V lost 6 bases and J 4 bases, leaving 14 bases between the germline ends. CDR3 protein: CSAPRGGPDTQYF. The CDR3 nucleotides are TGCAGTGCACCGAGGGGGGGTCCAGATACGCAGTATTTT.

The J gene is TRBJ1-2, the V gene TRBV3-1, with unresolved D. The V end lost 0 bases, the J end lost 7 bases, and 12 bases lay between the germline ends. The length of the CDR3 is 14 residues. Germline CDR1 reads LGHDT; CDR2 reads YNNKEL (reference sequence). CDR3 in amino acids: CASSQDRGEGGYTF. CDR3 nucleotide sequence: TGTGCCAGCAGCCAAGATCGCGGGGAAGGTGGCTACACCTTC.

The rearrangement joins TRBV7-9 to TRBJ2-7; TRBD1 matches at 11 bases. Germline V CDR1 and CDR2: SEHNR, FQNEAQ (reference sequence). J lost 7 bases, V lost 5 bases, and 7 bases had no gene match. This CDR3 spans 14 amino acids. CDR3 region: CASSRGQGAQEQYV. CDR3 in DNA: TGTGCCAGCAGCCGAGGACAGGGGGCGCAAGAGCAGTACGTC.

As DNA, the CDR3 is TGTGCCAGCAGTCCCGGACAGGAAGGAGAGACCCAGTACTTC. Translation gives CASSPGQEGETQYF. This sequence joins TRBV12-3 or TRBV12-4 and TRBJ2-5; 7 positions match TRBD1. The V gene end was trimmed by 5 bases and the J gene end by 4 bases; junction bases not matched to a gene: 7. There are 14 residues in the CDR3.

This rearrangement joins TRBV20-1 to TRBJ2-3; 10 bases fit TRBD2. This CDR3 spans 14 amino acids. Trimming cost V 6 bases and J 1 base; bases outside gene matches: 4. From germline, CDR1 is DFQATT and CDR2 SNEGSKA (reference sequence). This CDR3 reads CSADGLAGTDTQYF. The CDR3 region has the DNA TGCAGTGCGGACGGACTAGCGGGCACAGATACGCAGTATTTT.

On this clonotype: A clone one base away is much larger, so this may be a read error. The CDR3 does not close with the conserved phenylalanine or tryptophan, likely indicating a read error. The chain combines TRBV12-3 or TRBV12-4 with TRBJ2-7; the match to TRBD2 covers 9 bases. CDR3 length: 13 amino acids. With V trimmed by 5 bases and J by 7 bases, 6 bases remained unmatched. CDR3 sequence (DNA): TGTGCCAGCAGTCCCCGTCTAGCGGGAGAGCAGTACTTA. Protein sequence: CASSPRLAGEQYL.

This clonotype was observed a handful of times. The CDR3 DNA sequence: TGTGCCAGCAGTGTCAAGTTCTCCGGGACAGACGACACCGGGGAGCTGTTTTTT. The encoded protein is CASSVKFSGTDDTGELFF. The rearrangement links TRBV2 to TRBJ2-2, with TRBD1 matching 7 bases. J lost 3 bases, V lost 4 bases, and 14 bases had no gene match. CDR1 is SNHLY, CDR2 FYNNEI, per germline. The CDR3 loop spans 18 amino acids.

This clonotype has just a few counts. The chain has TRBV12-3 or TRBV12-4 and TRBJ2-5, with a tentative D call TRBD1 (5 bases). Trimming left V 3 bases short and J 2 bases short, with 19 bases between. There are 17 residues in the CDR3. This CDR3 reads CASSLPSRAGKQETQYF. DNA for the CDR3: TGTGCCAGCAGTTTGCCCTCCAGGGCAGGGAAGCAAGAGACCCAGTACTTC.

This clonotype was found a few times. The rearrangement joins TRBV6-5 to TRBJ2-2, with a possible D match to TRBD1 (6 bases). The CDR3 contains 15 residues. V was pared by 6 bases and J by 6 bases, with 17 bases between. Germline CDR1 MNHEY, CDR2 SVGAGI. The CDR3 spells CASSRGGMSAGELFF. DNA of the CDR3: TGTGCCAGCAGCCGAGGGGGTATGAGCGCCGGGGAGCTGTTTTTT.

V is TRBV29-1 and J is TRBJ2-3, with D maybe TRBD1 (5 bases). Germline V lookup: CDR1 SQVTM, CDR2 ANQGSEA. CDR3 length equals 16 residues. V lost 6 bases, J lost 0 bases, and 19 bases lay in between. This CDR3 is CSVLGSARGSTDTQYF. For the CDR3, the DNA is TGCAGCGTCCTGGGGTCGGCTAGGGGAAGCACAGATACGCAGTATTTT.

V is TRBV7-9 and J is TRBJ2-1, with 10 bases identical to TRBD2. Germline loops: CDR1 SEHNR, CDR2 FQNEAQ (reference sequence). Trimming took 6 bases from V and 7 from J; bases not matched to a gene: 6. The CDR3 is made up of 14 amino acids. The CDR3 DNA reads as TGTGCCAGCAGTCAGACTAGCGGGTGGAATGAGCAGTTCTTC. It translates to CASSQTSGWNEQFF.

The V and J genes are TRBV18 and TRBJ1-5; D uncertain. The germline V gene has CDR1 KGHSH and CDR2 LQKENI. The CDR3 runs to 14 residues. V lost 2 bases to trimming and J lost 9 bases, with 14 bases between them. CDR3 nucleotide sequence: TGTGCCAGCTCACCATATGGCAGGATGGGGCCCCAGCATTTT. Its protein is CASSPYGRMGPQHF. The variable domain in full, with the rest retrieved from reference TRBV18 and TRBJ1-5, is NAGVMQNPRHLVRRRGQEARLRCSPMKGHSHVYWYRQLPEEGLKFMVYLQKENIIDESGMPKERFSAEFPKEGPSILRIQQVVRGDSAAYFCASSPYGRMGPQHFGDGTRLSIL.

This chain joins TRBV20-1 and TRBJ2-5, with 11 nucleotides matching TRBD2. CDR3 length: 16 residues. The V gene end was trimmed by 6 bases and the J gene end by 5 bases; junction bases not matched to a gene: 14. Looked up from germline, CDR1 is DFQATT and CDR2 is SNEGSKA (reference sequence). DNA for the CDR3: TGCAGTGCACCCACTAGCGGGAGAGACCGCCCCGAGACCCAGTACTTC. It is translated as CSAPTSGRDRPETQYF.

The chain links TRBV18 to TRBJ1-2, with D hard to call. This CDR3 spans 14 amino acids. V was trimmed by 0 bases and J by 2 bases, leaving 7 bases between them. CDR1 is KGHSH, CDR2 LQKENI, per germline. DNA for the CDR3: TGTGCCAGCTCACCACCGAACAGCAACTATGGCTACACCTTC. Encoded protein: CASSPPNSNYGYTF.

This clonotype was picked up many times. V usage is TRBV7-2 and J usage is TRBJ2-7, with D hard to call. CDR1 is SGHTA, CDR2 FQGNSA, per germline. V lost 5 bases and J lost 3, with 17 bases in between. The CDR3 contains 15 residues. CDR3 bases: TGTGCCAGCAGCCCCACTTGGCCGCTGTTCTACGAGCAGTACTTC. Amino acids: CASSPTWPLFYEQYF.

This clonotype was observed a few times. The chain's CDR3 is CASSEDRDNEKLFF. As DNA, the CDR3 is TGCGCCAGCAGTGAGGACAGGGATAATGAAAAACTGTTTTTT. The chain links TRBV10-1 to TRBJ1-4; 7 bases are a match to TRBD1. V trimming: 2 bases; J trimming: 4 bases; junction bases outside the gene matches: 1. Germline assignment: CDR1 WNHNN and CDR2 SYGVQD (reference sequence). This CDR3 has 14 amino acids.

This clonotype was counted between two and nine times. J is TRBJ2-3 and V is TRBV19; D possibly uses TRBD1 or TRBD2 (5 bases each). The CDR3 sequence is 14 residues long. The germline gives CDR1 LNHDA, CDR2 SQIVND (reference sequence). Trimming took 3 bases from V and 2 from J, leaving 9 bases between them. CDR3 bases: TGTGCCAGTAGTATCGGGGCAAACACAGATACGCAGTATTTT. This encodes CASSIGANTDTQYF.

The chain recombines TRBV4-3 with TRBJ2-3; the match to TRBD2 covers 9 bases. Germline-derived CDR1 and CDR2 are LGHNA and YSLEER. J was trimmed by 7 bases and V by 4 bases; bases with no gene match: 12. The CDR3 is 16 residues long. CDR3 amino acids: CASSLSSGSRLHTQYF. The CDR3 DNA follows: TGCGCCAGCAGCCTCAGTAGCGGGAGTAGGCTACATACGCAGTATTTT.

This clonotype occurred a few times. This chain links TRBV6-1 with TRBJ2-7, with D possibly matching TRBD2 (6 bases). CDR3 size: 13 residues. V was shortened by 5 bases and J by 6 bases, with 14 bases between the two germline ends. CDR1 and CDR2 from the germline V gene are MNHNS and SASEGT. This CDR3 reads CASSYGGAGEQYV. CDR3 coding DNA: TGTGCCAGCAGTTACGGAGGGGCTGGCGAGCAGTACGTC.

This chain links TRBV4-3 with TRBJ1-1; D possibly corresponds to TRBD1 (6 bases). Germline CDR1 reads LGHNA; CDR2 reads YSLEER. V was cut by 4 bases and J by 0 bases, with 12 bases left in between. CDR3 length: 15 residues. The CDR3 here is CASSLQRGMNTEAFF. The CDR3 DNA sequence: TGCGCCAGCAGCCTCCAGAGGGGGATGAACACTGAAGCTTTCTTT.

The J gene is TRBJ1-1, the V gene TRBV11-3; D ambiguous. The V end lost 2 bases, the J end lost 0 bases, and 4 bases lay between the germline ends. Germline-derived CDR1 and CDR2 are SGHNT and YENEEA. This CDR3 contains 13 residues. The CDR3 coding sequence is TGTGCCAGCAGCTTACGTATGAACACTGAAGCTTTCTTT. As protein: CASSLRMNTEAFF.

The genes are TRBV27 and TRBJ2-7; TRBD2 matches at 9 bases. The CDR3 is 18 residues long. Germline CDR1 MNHEY, CDR2 SMNVEV (reference sequence). Trimming removed 3 bases from V and 6 bases from J; junction bases left unmatched: 18. The CDR3 nucleotides are TGTGCCAGCAGTTTTAGGCCCCTCCGGGCTAGCGGGGTCTTCGAGCAGTACTTC. Translation: CASSFRPLRASGVFEQYF.

This clonotype occurred a few times. This sequence joins TRBV6-5 and TRBJ2-7; TRBD2 is a possible D gene (5 bases). V gave up 5 bases and J gave up 1 base, with 12 bases separating them. The CDR3 loop spans 14 amino acids. CDR1 and CDR2 from the germline V gene are MNHEY and SVGAGI. CDR3 residues: CASSVRELSYEQYF. The CDR3 nucleotides are TGTGCCAGCAGTGTCCGGGAATTATCCTACGAGCAGTACTTC.

This clonotype was detected only a few times. The chain employs TRBV7-8 and TRBJ1-2, with D possibly being TRBD1 (5 bases). This CDR3 has 13 amino acids. Germline CDR1 SGHVS, CDR2 FQNEAQ. Trimming cost V 4 bases and J 1 base, with 7 bases left between them. The chain's CDR3 is CASSSGDNYGYTF. The CDR3 DNA is TGTGCCAGCAGCTCGGGGGATAACTATGGCTACACCTTC.

This clonotype was detected only a few times. V usage is TRBV7-2 and J usage is TRBJ2-5, with 10 bases that match TRBD2. CDR1 is SGHTA, CDR2 FQGNSA, per germline. There are 16 residues in the CDR3. V trimming: 5 bases; J trimming: 5 bases; junction bases outside the gene matches: 11. CDR3 loop: CASSPRWSSGRETQYF. The CDR3 DNA reads TGTGCCAGCAGCCCCCGCTGGAGTAGCGGGAGGGAGACCCAGTACTTC.

This chain connects TRBV28 to TRBJ1-2; weak D call: TRBD1 (5 bases). Trimming took 4 bases from V and 2 from J, leaving 14 bases between them. The CDR3 is 15 residues long. CDR1 is MDHEN and CDR2 is SYDVKM in the germline V gene. CDR3 bases: TGTGCCAGCAGTTCCCCGCAGGGCGGGAACTATGGCTACACCTTC. It yields the protein CASSSPQGGNYGYTF.

A note on this clonotype: One end of the junction varies from germline; a read error may be responsible. The chain has TRBV7-9 and TRBJ2-1, with TRBD2 matching 10 bases. This CDR3 spans 14 amino acids. Germline values: CDR1 SEHNR, CDR2 FQNEAQ (reference sequence). CDR3 bases: TGTGCCAGCAGCCTAGCGGGAGCCTCTAATGAGCAGTTCTTC. Translation gives CASSLAGASNEQFF. Full variable domain (rest looked up from reference TRBV7-9 and TRBJ2-1): DTGVSQNPRHKITKRGQNVTFRCDPISEHNRLYWYRQTLGQGPEFLTYFQNEAQLEKSRLLSDRFSAERPKGSFSTLEIQRTEQGDSAMYLCASSLAGASNEQFFGPGTRLTVL.